This TCR beta chain was identified during a study of long-term antiretroviral therapy in people with HIV. Germline V lookup: CDR1 MNHEY, CDR2 SMNVEV (reference sequence). The V end lost 1 base, the J end lost 4 bases, and 11 bases lay between the germline ends. This CDR3 has 15 residues. At least two post-ART and at least one pre-ART PBMC sample were available for each donor. The assay used was immunoSEQ (version v3.0), run at survey level. Assay: immunoSEQ multiplex PCR; the TCRdb copy retains only in-frame clones and omits some. The sample consists of over 25,000 clones, roughly 82% of them appearing once. Study-wide results and limits: Clones that had undergone expansion before ART prevailed in the repertoire throughout all time points. CDR3 length ranges were narrower in HIV repertoires than in controls.

Details on this clone: Its antigen is undetermined.

This sample comprised unsorted PBMCs, obtained 0.8 years before starting antiretroviral therapy. This rearrangement joins TRBV27 to TRBJ2-1; D is unclear. This receptor was taken from a man aged 18 to 29 with HIV. DNA of the CDR3: TGTGCCAGCAGTTTATATTTCCCGATATACAATGAGCAGTTCTTC. Amino acid sequence: CASSLYFPIYNEQFF.